A single sample gave rise to the 19 T cell receptor beta chains below, sequenced in a study of spatial heterogeneity in lung cancer. Each CDR3 protein is one row after TCRdb ran MiXCR on the 5' RACE reads. The repertoire holds about 85,000 distinct CDR3 sequences, with around 21% as singletons. As for time point: sample taken at primary tumor resection. Frozen PBMC, nontumor lung or tumor provided whole RNA, which was sequenced unsorted. The sample here was PBMCs, taken at surgery. Every receptor here comes from a male donor with early-stage non-small cell lung cancer.

This clonotype has only a few counts. The chain combines TRBV27 with TRBJ2-3; 7 bases match TRBD1. The V and J ends lost 3 bases and 0 bases, in that order; junction bases with no gene match: 6. The CDR3 loop spans 16 amino acids. The V gene's germline CDR1 is MNHEY and CDR2 SMNVEV (reference sequence). Here the CDR3 DNA reads TGTGCCAGCAGTTTTTCCCCGACAGGGAGCACAGATACGCAGTATTTT. This translates into CASSFSPTGSTDTQYF.

This clonotype was found a few times. The chain carries TRBV4-3 and TRBJ2-2; D might be TRBD2 (5 bases). CDR3 length equals 16 residues. CDR1 is LGHNA and CDR2 is YSLEER in the germline V gene. V lost 5 bases and J 2 bases, leaving 15 bases between the germline ends. CDR3 amino acids: CASSARTYQNTGELFF. The CDR3 bases are TGCGCCAGCAGCGCTCGGACTTACCAAAACACCGGGGAGCTGTTTTTT.

This clonotype showed up just a few times. This chain uses TRBV12-3 or TRBV12-4 with TRBJ1-2; TRBD1 might be the D (5 bases). V shed 7 bases and J shed 2 bases, with 11 bases lying between them. The CDR3 sequence is 13 residues long. This CDR3 reads CASILDKNYGYTF. The CDR3 nucleotides are TGTGCCAGCATCCTGGACAAGAACTATGGCTACACCTTC.

This clonotype has only a few counts. V is TRBV13 and J is TRBJ2-7; the D gene is possibly TRBD1 (5 bases). This CDR3 contains 13 residues. The V gene's germline CDR1 is PRHDT and CDR2 FYEKMQ (reference sequence). The germline V and J ends were trimmed by 3 bases and 6 bases, with 12 bases remaining between them. CDR3 in DNA: TGTGCCAGCAGCTTGCAGGGATTGGGCGAGCAGTACTTC. Residues: CASSLQGLGEQYF.

The chain has TRBV18 and TRBJ2-7; the D is unclear. Trimming took 4 bases from V and 6 from J, leaving 13 bases between them. The CDR3 spans 13 residues. CDR1 is KGHSH and CDR2 is LQKENI in the germline V gene. In nucleotides, the CDR3 is TGTGCCAGCTCACAAGGACCCGGTGGCGAGCAGTACTTC. This encodes CASSQGPGGEQYF.

This sequence joins TRBV7-8 and TRBJ2-6, with D perhaps TRBD2 (5 bases). Looked up from germline, CDR1 is SGHVS and CDR2 is FQNEAQ. The V end was cut by 5 bases, the J end by 0 bases, with 11 bases between. The CDR3 sequence is 16 residues long. In DNA form, the CDR3 reads TGTGCCAGCAGCGCGGGCCTGACCTCTGGGGCCAACGTCCTGACTTTC. Amino acid sequence: CASSAGLTSGANVLTF.

This clonotype turned up a few times. The CDR3, as DNA: TGTGCCAGTTCGGCGGGCGGCTACGAGCAGTACTTC. This encodes CASSAGGYEQYF. This chain joins TRBV12-3 or TRBV12-4 and TRBJ2-7; tentative D call: TRBD2 (5 bases). V lost 9 bases to trimming and J lost 3 bases, with 12 bases between them. The CDR3 is 12 residues long.

The rearrangement joins TRBV5-6 to TRBJ2-7; 7 nucleotides agree with TRBD2. V lost 6 bases and J lost 2; bases outside the gene matches: 5. Germline V CDR1 and CDR2: SGHDT, YYEEEE. This CDR3 is built from 13 residues. The CDR3 region has the DNA TGTGCCAGCACCCCGGGGGGAGCCTACGAGCAGTACTTC. Protein product: CASTPGGAYEQYF.

The V and J genes are TRBV11-3 and TRBJ1-2; TRBD1 might be the D (6 bases). Germline loops: CDR1 SGHNT, CDR2 YENEEA. V lost 5 bases, J lost 6 bases, and 16 bases lay in between. This CDR3 comprises 14 residues. The CDR3 nucleotides read TGTGCCAGCAGCAATCATCAGGGGCAAGATGGCTACACCTTC. It is translated as CASSNHQGQDGYTF.

This clonotype has at least ten counts. The J gene is TRBJ2-1, the V gene TRBV3-1, with TRBD1 as a possible D gene (5 bases). This CDR3 spans 18 amino acids. V was cut by 0 bases and J by 4 bases, with 19 bases left in between. CDR1 LGHDT and CDR2 YNNKEL come from the germline V gene (reference sequence). For the CDR3, the DNA is TGTGCCAGCAGCCAAGATCAGGGAAGAATAACCCTATACAATGAGCAGTTCTTC. It translates to CASSQDQGRITLYNEQFF.

This clonotype was seen a few times. The V call is TRBV7-2, the J call TRBJ1-6; D is ambiguous. Germline V gene data show CDR1 as SGHTA and CDR2 as FQGNSA. This CDR3 is built from 13 residues. The ends were cut back, 1 base at V and 9 bases at J, with 7 bases in the middle. CDR3 sequence: CASSLDQVSPLHF. The CDR3 coding sequence is TGTGCCAGCAGCTTAGATCAGGTTTCACCCCTCCACTTT.

V is TRBV6-1 and J is TRBJ2-7; perhaps TRBD1 as D (6 bases). The CDR3 length is 13 residues. V lost 10 bases to trimming and J lost 2 bases, with 15 bases between them. Germline CDR1 MNHNS, CDR2 SASEGT. The DNA for the CDR3 is TGTGCCACCCACGGGACATCGACCTACGAGCAGTACTTC. Amino acids: CATHGTSTYEQYF.

The chain couples TRBV18 to TRBJ2-3, with D possibly being TRBD1 or TRBD2 (5 bases each). V dropped 4 bases and J dropped 2 bases, with 19 bases sitting between them. CDR1 is KGHSH and CDR2 is LQKENI in the germline V gene. The CDR3 has 17 residues. The chain's CDR3 is CASSLRDPGRATDTQYF. In DNA, the CDR3 is TGTGCCAGCTCACTCCGGGACCCTGGGCGGGCCACAGATACGCAGTATTTT.

The genes are TRBV20-1 and TRBJ2-2, with D perhaps TRBD1 or TRBD2 (5 bases each). This CDR3 is built from 13 residues. In germline, CDR1 is DFQATT, CDR2 SNEGSKA (reference sequence). V was trimmed by 6 bases and J by 1 base, leaving 9 bases between them. As DNA, the CDR3 is TGCAGTGCCCTTGGGGGGAACACCGGGGAGCTGTTTTTT. This gives the protein CSALGGNTGELFF.

This clonotype turned up a few times. The chain has TRBV19 and TRBJ2-3; D gene uncertain. CDR1 and CDR2 (germline): LNHDA, SQIVND (reference sequence). V was trimmed by 7 bases and J by 1 base, leaving 21 bases between them. The CDR3 extends over 17 amino acids. CDR3 sequence (DNA): TGTGCCAGTAAGCCGCTGAGAGGAGTAAGGGGCACAGATACGCAGTATTTT. Protein: CASKPLRGVRGTDTQYF. The full variable domain, completed using reference TRBV19 and TRBJ2-3, is DGGITQSPKYLFRKEGQNVTLSCEQNLNHDAMYWYRQDPGQGLRLIYYSQIVNDFQKGDIAEGYSVSREKKESFPLTVTSAQKNPTAFYLCASKPLRGVRGTDTQYFGPGTRLTVL.

This clonotype was picked up a small number of times. The chain recombines TRBV7-9 with TRBJ2-3; no reliable D call. Trimming left V 3 bases short and J 7 bases short, with 11 bases between. CDR1 and CDR2 from the germline V gene are SEHNR and FQNEAQ (reference sequence). CDR3 size: 13 residues. In DNA form, the CDR3 reads TGTGCCAGCAGCTTCCCACCGGCCCATACGCAGTATTTT. It translates to CASSFPPAHTQYF. Together with reference TRBV7-9 and TRBJ2-3, the CDR3 gives the full variable domain: DTGVSQNPRHKITKRGQNVTFRCDPISEHNRLYWYRQTLGQGPEFLTYFQNEAQLEKSRLLSDRFSAERPKGSFSTLEIQRTEQGDSAMYLCASSFPPAHTQYFGPGTRLTVL.

V is TRBV5-1 and J is TRBJ1-1; possibly TRBD1 for D (5 bases). Trimming removed 0 bases at V and 6 bases at J, with 15 bases between. Germline V CDR1 and CDR2: SGHRS, YFSETQ. The CDR3 totals 15 residues. In DNA, the CDR3 is TGCGCCAGCAGCTTGGCCGGCAGGCAAGGGGCTGAAGCTTTCTTT. Protein sequence: CASSLAGRQGAEAFF. The whole variable domain, filled in from reference TRBV5-1 and TRBJ1-1, reads KAGVTQTPRYLIKTRGQQVTLSCSPISGHRSVSWYQQTPGQGLQFLFEYFSETQRNKGNFPGRFSGRQFSNSRSEMNVSTLELGDSALYLCASSLAGRQGAEAFFGQGTRLTVV.

This clonotype was seen a single time. The chain links TRBV12-3 or TRBV12-4 to TRBJ1-1, with D unclear. V was pared by 2 bases and J by 2 bases, with 12 bases between. The CDR3 has 15 amino acids. The CDR3 DNA reads TGTGCCAGCAGTTTAACCGCCGGACCTAACACTGAAGCTTTCTTT. Translation gives CASSLTAGPNTEAFF.

V and J are TRBV3-1 and TRBJ2-1; 8 bases line up with TRBD2. The CDR3 length is 16 residues. The ends lost 0 bases at V and 1 base at J; junction bases unmatched: 2. The germline V gene encodes CDR1 LGHDT and CDR2 YNNKEL (reference sequence). The chain's CDR3 is CASSQDLAGSYNEQFF. The DNA of the CDR3 is TGTGCCAGCAGCCAAGACTTAGCGGGGTCCTACAATGAGCAGTTCTTC.